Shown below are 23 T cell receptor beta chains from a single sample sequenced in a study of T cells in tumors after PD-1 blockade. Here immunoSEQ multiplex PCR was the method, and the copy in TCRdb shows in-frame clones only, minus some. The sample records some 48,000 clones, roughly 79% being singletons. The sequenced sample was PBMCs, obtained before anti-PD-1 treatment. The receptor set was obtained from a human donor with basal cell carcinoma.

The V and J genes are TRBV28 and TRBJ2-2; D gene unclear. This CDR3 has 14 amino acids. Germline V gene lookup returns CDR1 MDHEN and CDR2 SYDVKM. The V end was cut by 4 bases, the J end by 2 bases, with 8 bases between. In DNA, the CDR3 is TGTGCCAGCAGTTATAGGGCAAACACCGGGGAGCTGTTTTTT. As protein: CASSYRANTGELFF.

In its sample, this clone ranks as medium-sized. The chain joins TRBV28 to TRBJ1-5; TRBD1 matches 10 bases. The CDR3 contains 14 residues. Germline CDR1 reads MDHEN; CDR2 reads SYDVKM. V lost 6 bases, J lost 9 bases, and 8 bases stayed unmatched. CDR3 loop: CASSYGQGGRPQHF. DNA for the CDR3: TGTGCCAGCAGCTACGGACAGGGGGGGAGGCCCCAGCATTTT. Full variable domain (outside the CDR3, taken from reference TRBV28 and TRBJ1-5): DVKVTQSSRYLVKRTGEKVFLECVQDMDHENMFWYRQDPGLGLRLIYFSYDVKMKEKGDIPEGYSVSREKKERFSLILESASTNQTSMYLCASSYGQGGRPQHFGDGTRLSIL.

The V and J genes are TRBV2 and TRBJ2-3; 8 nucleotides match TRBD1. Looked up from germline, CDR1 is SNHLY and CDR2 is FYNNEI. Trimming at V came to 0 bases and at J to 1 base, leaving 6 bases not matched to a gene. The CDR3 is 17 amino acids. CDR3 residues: CASSEAPPGGGTDTQYF. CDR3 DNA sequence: TGTGCCAGCAGTGAAGCTCCCCCAGGGGGCGGCACAGATACGCAGTATTTT.

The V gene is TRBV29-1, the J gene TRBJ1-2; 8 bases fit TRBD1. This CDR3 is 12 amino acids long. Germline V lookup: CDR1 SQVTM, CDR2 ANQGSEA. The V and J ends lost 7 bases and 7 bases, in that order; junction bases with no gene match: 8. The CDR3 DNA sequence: TGCAGCGGGGGACAGGAGGTTGCTGGCTACACCTTC. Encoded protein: CSGGQEVAGYTF. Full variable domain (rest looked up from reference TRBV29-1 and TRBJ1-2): SAVISQKPSRDICQRGTSLTIQCQVDSQVTMMFWYRQQPGQSLTLIATANQGSEATYESGFVIDKFPISRPNLTFSTLTVSNMSPEDSSIYLCSGGQEVAGYTFGSGTRLTVV.

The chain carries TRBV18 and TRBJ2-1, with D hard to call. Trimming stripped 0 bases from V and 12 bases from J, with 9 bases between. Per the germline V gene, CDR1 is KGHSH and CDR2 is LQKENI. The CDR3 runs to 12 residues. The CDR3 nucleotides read TGTGCCAGCTCACCACCGGGAAGGGTGCAGTTCTTC. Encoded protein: CASSPPGRVQFF.

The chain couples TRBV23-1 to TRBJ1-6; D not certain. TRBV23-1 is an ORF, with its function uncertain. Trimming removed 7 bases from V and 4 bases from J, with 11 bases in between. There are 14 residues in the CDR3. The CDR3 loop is CASKSSGYNSPLHF. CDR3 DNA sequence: TGCGCCAGCAAATCGTCGGGTTATAATTCACCCCTCCACTTT.

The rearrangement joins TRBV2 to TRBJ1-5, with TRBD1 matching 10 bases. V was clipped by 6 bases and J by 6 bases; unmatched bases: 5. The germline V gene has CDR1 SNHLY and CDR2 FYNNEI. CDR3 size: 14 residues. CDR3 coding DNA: TGTGCCAGCAGGGGGACAGGGGAGAGTCAGCCCCAGCATTTT. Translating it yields CASRGTGESQPQHF.

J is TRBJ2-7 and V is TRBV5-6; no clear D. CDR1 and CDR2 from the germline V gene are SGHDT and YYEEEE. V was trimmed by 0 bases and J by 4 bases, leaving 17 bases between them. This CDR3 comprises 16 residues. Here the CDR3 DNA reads TGTGCCAGCAGCTTGGGGGGTCGGCAGAAGGGATACGAGCAGTACTTC. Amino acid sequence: CASSLGGRQKGYEQYF.

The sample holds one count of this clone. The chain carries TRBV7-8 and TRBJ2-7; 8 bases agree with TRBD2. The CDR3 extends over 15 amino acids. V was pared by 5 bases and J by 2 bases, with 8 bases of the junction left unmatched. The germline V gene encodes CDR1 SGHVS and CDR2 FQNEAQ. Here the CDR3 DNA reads TGTGCCAGCAGCGTTACTAGCGGAGCCGCCTACGAGCAGTACTTC. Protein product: CASSVTSGAAYEQYF. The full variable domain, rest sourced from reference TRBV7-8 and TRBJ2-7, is GAGVSQSPRYKVAKRGQDVALRCDPISGHVSLFWYQQALGQGPEFLTYFQNEAQLDKSGLPSDRFFAERPEGSVSTLKIQRTQQEDSAVYLCASSVTSGAAYEQYFGPGTRLTVT.

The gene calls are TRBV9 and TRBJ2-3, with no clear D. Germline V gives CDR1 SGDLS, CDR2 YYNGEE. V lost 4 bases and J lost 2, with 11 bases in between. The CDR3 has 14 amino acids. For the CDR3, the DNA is TGTGCCAGCAGCCGACCGAAGGACACAGATACGCAGTATTTT. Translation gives CASSRPKDTDTQYF.

This chain's CDR3 is CASSFRTSESSYNEQFF. Written as DNA, the CDR3 is TGCGCCAGCAGCTTCCGGACTAGCGAGAGCTCCTACAATGAGCAGTTCTTC. The rearrangement joins TRBV4-1 to TRBJ2-1, with 9 bases lining up with TRBD2. Trimming removed 5 bases from V and 0 bases from J; junction bases left unmatched: 8. CDR1 MGHRA and CDR2 YSYEKL come from the germline V gene. This CDR3 is built from 17 residues.

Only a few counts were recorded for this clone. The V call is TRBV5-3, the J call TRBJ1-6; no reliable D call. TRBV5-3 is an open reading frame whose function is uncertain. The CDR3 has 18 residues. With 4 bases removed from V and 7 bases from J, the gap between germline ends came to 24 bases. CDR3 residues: CARSLTSEGSGLNSPLHF. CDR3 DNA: TGTGCCAGAAGCCTCACGAGCGAGGGAAGCGGTTTAAATTCACCCCTCCACTTT.

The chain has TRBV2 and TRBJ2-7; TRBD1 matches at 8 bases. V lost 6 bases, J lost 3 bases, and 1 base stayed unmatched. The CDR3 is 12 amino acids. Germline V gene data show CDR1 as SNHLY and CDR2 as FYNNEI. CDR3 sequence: CASSGQGYEQYF. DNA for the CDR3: TGTGCCAGCAGCGGACAGGGCTACGAGCAGTACTTC.

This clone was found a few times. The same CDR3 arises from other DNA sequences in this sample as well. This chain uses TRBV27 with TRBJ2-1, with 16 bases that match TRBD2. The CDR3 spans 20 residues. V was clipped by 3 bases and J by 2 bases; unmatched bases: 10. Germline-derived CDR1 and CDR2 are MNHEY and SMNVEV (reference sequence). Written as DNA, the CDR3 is TGTGCCAGCAGTTTCCTCGGGGGGACTAGCGGGAGGGGGGCCTACAATGAGCAGTTCTTC. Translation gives CASSFLGGTSGRGAYNEQFF.

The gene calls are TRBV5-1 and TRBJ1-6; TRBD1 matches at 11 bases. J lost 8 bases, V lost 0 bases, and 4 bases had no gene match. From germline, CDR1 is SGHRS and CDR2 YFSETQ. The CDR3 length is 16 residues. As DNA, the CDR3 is TGCGCCAGCAGCTTGGTCGGACAGGGGGCTGATTCACCCCTCCACTTT. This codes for CASSLVGQGADSPLHF.

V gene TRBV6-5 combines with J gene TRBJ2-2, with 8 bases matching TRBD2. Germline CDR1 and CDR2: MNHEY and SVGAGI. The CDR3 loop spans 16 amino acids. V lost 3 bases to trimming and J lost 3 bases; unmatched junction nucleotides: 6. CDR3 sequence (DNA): TGTGCCAGCAGTTATTCTCCGGGACTAGACACCGGGGAGCTGTTTTTT. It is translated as CASSYSPGLDTGELFF.

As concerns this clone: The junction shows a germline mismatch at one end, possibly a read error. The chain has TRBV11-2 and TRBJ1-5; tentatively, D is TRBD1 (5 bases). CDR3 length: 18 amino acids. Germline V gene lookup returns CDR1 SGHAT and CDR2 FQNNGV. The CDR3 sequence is CASSETGTAIGSNQPQHF. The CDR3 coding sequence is TGTGCCAGCAGCGAAACCGGGACCGCAATAGGATCCAATCAACCCCAGCATTTT.

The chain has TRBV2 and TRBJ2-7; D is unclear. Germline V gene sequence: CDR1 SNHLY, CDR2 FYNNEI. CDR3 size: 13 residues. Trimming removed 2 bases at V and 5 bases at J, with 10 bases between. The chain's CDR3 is CASSERPFNEQYF. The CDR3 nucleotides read TGTGCCAGCAGTGAAAGACCGTTCAACGAGCAGTACTTC.

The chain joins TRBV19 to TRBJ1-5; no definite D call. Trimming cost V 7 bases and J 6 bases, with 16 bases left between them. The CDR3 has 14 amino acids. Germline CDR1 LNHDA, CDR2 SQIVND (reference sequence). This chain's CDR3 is CASTLIWGGQPQHF. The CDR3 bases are TGTGCCAGTACCCTAATCTGGGGTGGTCAGCCCCAGCATTTT.

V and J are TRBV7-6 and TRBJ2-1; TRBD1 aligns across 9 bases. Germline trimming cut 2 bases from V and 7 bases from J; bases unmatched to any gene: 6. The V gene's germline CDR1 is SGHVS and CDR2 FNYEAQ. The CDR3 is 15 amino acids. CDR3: CASSLMDRGLNEQFF. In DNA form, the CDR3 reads TGTGCCAGCAGCTTAATGGACAGGGGCTTGAATGAGCAGTTCTTC.

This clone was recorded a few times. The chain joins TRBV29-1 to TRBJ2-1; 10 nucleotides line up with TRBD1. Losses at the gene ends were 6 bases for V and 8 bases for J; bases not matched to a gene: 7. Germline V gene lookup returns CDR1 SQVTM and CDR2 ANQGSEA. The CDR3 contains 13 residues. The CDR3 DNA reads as TGCAGCGTGACGGGACAGGGGCTAGATGAGCAGTTCTTC. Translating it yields CSVTGQGLDEQFF.

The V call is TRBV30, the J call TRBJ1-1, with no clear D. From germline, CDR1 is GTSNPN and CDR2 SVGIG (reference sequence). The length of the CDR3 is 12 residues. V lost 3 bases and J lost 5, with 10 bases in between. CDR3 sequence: CAWRGKRTEAFF. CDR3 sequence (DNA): TGTGCCTGGAGGGGTAAAAGGACTGAAGCTTTCTTT.

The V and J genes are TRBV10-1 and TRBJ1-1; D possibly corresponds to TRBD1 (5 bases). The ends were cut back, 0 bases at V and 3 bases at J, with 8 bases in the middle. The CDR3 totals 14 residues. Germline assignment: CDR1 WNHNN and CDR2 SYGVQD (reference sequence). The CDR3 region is CASSESTGHTEAFF. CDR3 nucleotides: TGCGCCAGCAGTGAGTCAACGGGGCACACTGAAGCTTTCTTT.